A selection of T cell receptor beta chains follows, all from one sample in a study of PD-L1 blockade in urothelial cancer. Sequenced by immunoSEQ multiplex PCR; TCRdb stores in-frame clones only, minus some. Of some 41,000 clones in the sample, under 90% were seen once. Sequencing used PBMCs, obtained around atezolizumab (anti-PD-L1) treatment. Receptors originate from a man aged 60 to 69 with urothelial cancer. The conserved cysteine and the conserved F or W are not part of the CDR3 here. Fields, in order: J gene, V gene, CDR3 protein.

J gene: TRBJ2-7
V gene: TRBV11-2
CDR3 protein: ASSLRTGFLYEQY

J gene: TRBJ2-1
V gene: TRBV7-8
CDR3 protein: ASSVGQGAYNEQF

J gene: TRBJ2-7
V gene: TRBV19
CDR3 protein: ASSPPDKVDEQY

J gene: TRBJ2-2
V gene: TRBV11-3
CDR3 protein: ASSLGADTGELF

J gene: TRBJ2-7
V gene: TRBV6-1
CDR3 protein: ASSEAADFWEGLSYEQY

J gene: TRBJ1-2
V gene: TRBV21-1
CDR3 protein: ASSHRGRSLINYGYT

J gene: TRBJ2-3
V gene: TRBV18
CDR3 protein: ASSPSSSTDTQY

J gene: TRBJ2-2
V gene: TRBV5-1
CDR3 protein: ASSYSQGGSTGELF

J gene: TRBJ2-7
V gene: TRBV11-2
CDR3 protein: ASSQTGVGEQY

J gene: TRBJ1-1
V gene: TRBV6-1
CDR3 protein: ASLSGGGAPEAF

J gene: TRBJ2-1
V gene: TRBV7-3
CDR3 protein: ASSLLLTGGGNEQF

J gene: TRBJ2-1
V gene: TRBV6-1
CDR3 protein: ASSDWDSSSYNEQF

J gene: TRBJ1-4
V gene: TRBV7-9
CDR3 protein: ASSLGQQKLF

J gene: TRBJ2-5
V gene: TRBV6-1
CDR3 protein: ASRRQIQETQY

J gene: TRBJ2-1
V gene: TRBV9
CDR3 protein: ASSALRDSLYNEQF

J gene: TRBJ2-7
V gene: TRBV2
CDR3 protein: ASSEQGLEQY

J gene: TRBJ1-1
V gene: TRBV5-1
CDR3 protein: ASSIATDQSEAF

J gene: TRBJ2-1
V gene: TRBV28
CDR3 protein: ASRENNEQF

J gene: TRBJ2-3
V gene: TRBV28
CDR3 protein: ASRPTSGGLFQGDTQY

J gene: TRBJ2-3
V gene: TRBV2
CDR3 protein: ASSKGQGKGGTDTQY

J gene: TRBJ1-5
V gene: TRBV27
CDR3 protein: ASSALGTPYSNQPQH

J gene: TRBJ1-5
V gene: TRBV6-1
CDR3 protein: ASSEYLQPQH

J gene: TRBJ2-6
V gene: TRBV19
CDR3 protein: ATRGSGNGANVLT